This note documents a single TCR beta chain sequence. Its antigen is undetermined. This sample is drawn from a study of T cell responses to AZD1222 COVID-19 vaccine. The study's findings and limits: Among AZD1222 vaccinees, only 5 to 7 were seropositive at baseline.

This CDR3 has 10 residues. Germline lookup yields CDR1 GTSNPN and CDR2 SVGIG (reference sequence). V lost 8 bases to trimming and J lost 3 bases, with 7 bases between them. Repertoires were generated with immunoSEQ multiplex PCR, while TCRdb's copy carries only in-frame clones and drops some. The data show over 130,000 clones, roughly nine tenths seen once. Source: peripheral blood, taken 28 days after the second AZD1222 dose. The sequence came from an adult who received the AZD1222 COVID-19 vaccine. The chain is built from TRBV30 and TRBJ1-1, with D possibly matching TRBD1 (6 bases). For the CDR3, the DNA is TGTGCCACAGGGCACACTGAAGCTTTCTTT. Protein: CATGHTEAFF. The whole variable domain, remainder taken from reference TRBV30 and TRBJ1-1, is SQTIHQWPATLVQPVGSPLSLECTVEGTSNPNLYWYRQAAGRGLQLLFYSVGIGQISSEVPQNLSASRPQDRQFILSSKKLLLSDSGFYLCATGHTEAFFGQGTRLTVV.